The T cell receptor beta chain under discussion was sequenced for a study of blood T cells in healthy people across ages. Broader study findings: Naive T cell percentage and TCR beta diversity correlated strongly.

The second PCR ran about 6 to 11 cycles with a sample-barcoded 5' primer and J-beta primers. TCRdb reprocessed the 5' RACE reads with MiXCR, giving one entry per CDR3 protein. This sample has about 1.7 million distinct CDR3 sequences, with 25% to 30% found just once. Germline V gene lookup returns CDR1 SGDLS and CDR2 YYNGEE. The CDR3 length is 18 residues. V dropped 3 bases and J dropped 3; count of bases not matched to a gene: 15. Healthy Russian Caucasian donors spanned ages about 6 to 100 years. Every donor gave roughly 9.2 milliliters of peripheral blood. A minimum of 6.5 million PBMCs was isolated per sample. About this clonotype: The antigen is not known.

The receptor was derived from a woman in her 30s in good health. Sequences were obtained from blood. The chain uses TRBV9 and TRBJ2-3; 8 bases agree with TRBD2. The CDR3 DNA sequence: TGTGCCAGCAGCGGACCTGCGGTAGCGGGAATTCGGACAGATACGCAGTATTTT. Translation: CASSGPAVAGIRTDTQYF.